Reported below is one T cell receptor (beta chain). No antigen is known for it. Assay used: immunoSEQ multiplex PCR; TCRdb lists only in-frame clones, some missing. The table lists 57,000 or so clones, approximately 88% of them singletons. The sample originates from a study of PD-1 blockade in classical Hodgkin lymphoma. Overall study results and limits: CD4+ TCR diversity, unlike CD8+, rose significantly by C4D1. Exclusion was applied to patients who started nivolumab under 1 year after ASCT. Differences between repertoires have undefined causes, possibly disease activity or prior therapy.

This CDR3 contains 15 residues. The V and J ends lost 0 bases and 4 bases respectively, with 12 bases between them. Germline loops: CDR1 MNHNY, CDR2 SVGAGI (reference sequence). Every patient relapsed after autologous stem cell transplantation, and brentuximab vedotin exposure varied. Best outcomes ranged across complete response, partial response and progressive disease. The origin of this receptor is a human donor with classical Hodgkin lymphoma. The sample consisted of peripheral blood mononuclear cells (PBMCs), taken at baseline. The V gene is TRBV6-6, the J gene TRBJ1-1; D remains ambiguous. The CDR3 DNA sequence: TGTGCCAGCAGTTACTCTTGGGAAAGGGCCACTGAAGCTTTCTTT. Translated: CASSYSWERATEAFF.